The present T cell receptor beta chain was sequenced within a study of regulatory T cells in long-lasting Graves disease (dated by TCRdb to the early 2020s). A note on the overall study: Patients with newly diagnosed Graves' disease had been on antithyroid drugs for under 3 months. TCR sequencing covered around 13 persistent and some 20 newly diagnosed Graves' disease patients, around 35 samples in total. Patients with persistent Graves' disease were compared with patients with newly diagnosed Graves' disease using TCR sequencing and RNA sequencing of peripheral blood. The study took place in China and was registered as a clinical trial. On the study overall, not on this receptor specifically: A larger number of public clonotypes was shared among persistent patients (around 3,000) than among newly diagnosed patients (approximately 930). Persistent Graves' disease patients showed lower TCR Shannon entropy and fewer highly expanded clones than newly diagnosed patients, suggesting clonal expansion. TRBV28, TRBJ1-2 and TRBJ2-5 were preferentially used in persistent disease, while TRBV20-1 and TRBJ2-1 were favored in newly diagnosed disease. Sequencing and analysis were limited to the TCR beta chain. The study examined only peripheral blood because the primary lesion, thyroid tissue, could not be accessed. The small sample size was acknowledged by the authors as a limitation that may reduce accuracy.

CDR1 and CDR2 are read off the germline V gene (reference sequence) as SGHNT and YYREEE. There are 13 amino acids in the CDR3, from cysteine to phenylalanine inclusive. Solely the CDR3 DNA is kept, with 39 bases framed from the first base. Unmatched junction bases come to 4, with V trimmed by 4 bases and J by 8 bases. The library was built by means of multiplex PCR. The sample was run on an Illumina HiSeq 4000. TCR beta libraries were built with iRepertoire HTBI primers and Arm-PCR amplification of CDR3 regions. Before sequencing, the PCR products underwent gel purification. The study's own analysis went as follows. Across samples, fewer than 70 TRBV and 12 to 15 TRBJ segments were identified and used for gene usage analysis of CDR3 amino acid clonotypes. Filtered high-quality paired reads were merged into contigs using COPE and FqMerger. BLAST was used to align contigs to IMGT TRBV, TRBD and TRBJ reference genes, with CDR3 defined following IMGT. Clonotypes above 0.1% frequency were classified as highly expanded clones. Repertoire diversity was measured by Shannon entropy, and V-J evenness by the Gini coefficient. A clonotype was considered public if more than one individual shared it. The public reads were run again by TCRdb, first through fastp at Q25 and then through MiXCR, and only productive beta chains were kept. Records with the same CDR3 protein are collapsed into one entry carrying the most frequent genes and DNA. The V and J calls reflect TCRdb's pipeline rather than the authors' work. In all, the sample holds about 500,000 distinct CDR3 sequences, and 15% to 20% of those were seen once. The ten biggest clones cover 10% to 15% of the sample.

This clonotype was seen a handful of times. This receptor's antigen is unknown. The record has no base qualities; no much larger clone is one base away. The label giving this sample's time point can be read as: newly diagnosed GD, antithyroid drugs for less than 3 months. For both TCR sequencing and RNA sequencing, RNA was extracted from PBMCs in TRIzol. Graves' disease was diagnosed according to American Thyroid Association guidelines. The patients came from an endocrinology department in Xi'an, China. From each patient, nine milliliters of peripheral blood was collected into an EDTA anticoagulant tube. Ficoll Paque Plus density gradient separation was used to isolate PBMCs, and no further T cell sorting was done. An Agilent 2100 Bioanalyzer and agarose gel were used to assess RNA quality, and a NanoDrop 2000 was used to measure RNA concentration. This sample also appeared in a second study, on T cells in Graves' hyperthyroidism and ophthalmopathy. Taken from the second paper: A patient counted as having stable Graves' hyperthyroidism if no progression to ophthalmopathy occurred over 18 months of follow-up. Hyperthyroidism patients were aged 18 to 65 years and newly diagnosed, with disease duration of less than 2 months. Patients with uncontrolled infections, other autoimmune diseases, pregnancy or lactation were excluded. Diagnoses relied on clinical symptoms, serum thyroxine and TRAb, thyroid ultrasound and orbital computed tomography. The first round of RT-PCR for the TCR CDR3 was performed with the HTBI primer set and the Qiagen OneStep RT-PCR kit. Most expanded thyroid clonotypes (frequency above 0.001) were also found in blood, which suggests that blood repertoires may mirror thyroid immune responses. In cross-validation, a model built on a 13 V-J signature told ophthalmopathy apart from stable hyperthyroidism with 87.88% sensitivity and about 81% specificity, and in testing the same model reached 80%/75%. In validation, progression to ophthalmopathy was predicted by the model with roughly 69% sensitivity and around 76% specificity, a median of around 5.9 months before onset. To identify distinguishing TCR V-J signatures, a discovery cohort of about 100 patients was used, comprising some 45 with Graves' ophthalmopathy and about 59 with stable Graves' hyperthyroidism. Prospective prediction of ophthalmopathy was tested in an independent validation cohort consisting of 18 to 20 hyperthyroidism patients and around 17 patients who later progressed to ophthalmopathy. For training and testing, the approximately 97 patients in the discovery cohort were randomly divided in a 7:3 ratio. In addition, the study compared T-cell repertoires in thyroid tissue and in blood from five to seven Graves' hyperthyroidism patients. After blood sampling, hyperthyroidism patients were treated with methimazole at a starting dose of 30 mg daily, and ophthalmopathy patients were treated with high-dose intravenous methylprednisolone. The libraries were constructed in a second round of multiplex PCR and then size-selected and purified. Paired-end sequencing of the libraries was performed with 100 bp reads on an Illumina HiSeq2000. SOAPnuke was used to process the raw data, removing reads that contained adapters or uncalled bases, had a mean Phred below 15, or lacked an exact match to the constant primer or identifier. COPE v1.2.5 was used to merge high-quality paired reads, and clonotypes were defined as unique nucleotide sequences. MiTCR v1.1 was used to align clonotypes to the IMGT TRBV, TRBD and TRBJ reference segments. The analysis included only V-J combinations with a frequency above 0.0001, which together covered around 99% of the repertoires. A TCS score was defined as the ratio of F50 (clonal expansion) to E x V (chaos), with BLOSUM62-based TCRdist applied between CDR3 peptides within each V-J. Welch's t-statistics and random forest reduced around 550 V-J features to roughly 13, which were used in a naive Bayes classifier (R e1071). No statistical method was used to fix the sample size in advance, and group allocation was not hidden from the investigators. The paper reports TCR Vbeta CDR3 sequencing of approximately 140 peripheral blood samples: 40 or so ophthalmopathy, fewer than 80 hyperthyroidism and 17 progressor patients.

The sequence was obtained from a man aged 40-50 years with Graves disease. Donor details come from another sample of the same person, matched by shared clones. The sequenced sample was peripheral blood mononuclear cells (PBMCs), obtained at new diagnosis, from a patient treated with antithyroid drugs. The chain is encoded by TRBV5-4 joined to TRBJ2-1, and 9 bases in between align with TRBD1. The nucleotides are TGTGCCAGCAGCCGGGACAGGGTCGATGAGCAGTTCTTC. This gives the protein CASSRDRVDEQFF.